This T cell receptor beta chain was recovered during a study of early T cells in non-severe SARS-CoV-2 infection. Background on the study: Alpha and beta chains were unpaired, from unsorted whole-blood bulk RNA. Whole-study findings and limits: VDJdb-based matching was biased toward anti-spike CD8 responses and missed private and CD4 specificities.

Attachment of unique molecular identifiers to individual cDNA molecules was performed. TCRdb re-analysed the 5' RACE reads in MiXCR, keeping a single row per CDR3 protein. The table has roughly 120,000 distinct CDR3 sequences, about 16% seen once. The CDR3 spans 11 residues. Germline CDR1 is SGHRS and CDR2 is YFSETQ. This clonotype was seen many times. Its antigen is not identified. An end of the junction does not agree with germline; a read error may underlie this. Sequences were obtained from whole blood. The receptor was isolated from an adult who was a healthcare worker with PCR-confirmed SARS-CoV-2 infection or an uninfected control (not recorded which). The chain has TRBV5-1 and TRBJ2-5, with no clear D. The CDR3, as DNA: TGTGCCAGCAGCTCCCAAGAGACCCAGTACTTC. As protein: CASSSQETQYF.